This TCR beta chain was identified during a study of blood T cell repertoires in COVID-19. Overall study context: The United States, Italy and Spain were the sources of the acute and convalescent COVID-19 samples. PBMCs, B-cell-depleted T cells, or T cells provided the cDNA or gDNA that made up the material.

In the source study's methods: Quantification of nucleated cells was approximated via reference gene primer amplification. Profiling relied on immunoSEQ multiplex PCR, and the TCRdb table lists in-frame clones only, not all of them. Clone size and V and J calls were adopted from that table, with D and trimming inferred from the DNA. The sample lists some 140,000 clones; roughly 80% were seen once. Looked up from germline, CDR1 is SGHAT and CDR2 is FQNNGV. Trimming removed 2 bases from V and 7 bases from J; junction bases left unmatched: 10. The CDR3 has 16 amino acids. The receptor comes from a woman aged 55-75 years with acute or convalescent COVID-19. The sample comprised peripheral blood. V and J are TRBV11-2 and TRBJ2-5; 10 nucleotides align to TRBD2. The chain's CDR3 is CASSLSLAGARRTQYF. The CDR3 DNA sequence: TGTGCCAGCAGCTTATCCCTAGCGGGGGCGCGGCGGACCCAGTACTTC.